A single sample is the source of the 21 T cell receptor beta chains below, sequenced in a study of T-cell reconstitution after alpha-beta-depleted transplantation in children. Molecular barcoding with unique molecular identifiers was used for the TCRbeta library. One entry per CDR3 protein results from TCRdb running MiXCR on the PCR reads. The table has approximately 1,000,000 distinct CDR3 sequences, around 30% seen once. The sample was PBMCs, mostly from graft donor cells, taken 360 days after TCRalphabeta/CD19-depleted stem cell transplant. The receptors here all came from a boy in the first two years of life who had a stem cell transplant for SCID, so the T cells may come from the graft donor.

The gene calls are TRBV12-3 or TRBV12-4 and TRBJ2-2; possible D gene TRBD1, 6 bases. The ends were cut back, 5 bases at V and 3 bases at J, with 13 bases in the middle. CDR3 length: 15 residues. As DNA, the CDR3 is TGTGCCAGCAGTGCCTGGGGGCGATACACCGGGGAGCTGTTTTTT. Amino acid sequence: CASSAWGRYTGELFF.

This rearrangement joins TRBV12-3 or TRBV12-4 to TRBJ2-1, with D possibly being TRBD2 (6 bases). This CDR3 region has 13 residues. V was shortened by 7 bases and J by 5 bases, with 12 bases between the two germline ends. Here the CDR3 reads CASTLGTHNEQFF. The CDR3 bases are TGTGCCAGCACCCTGGGGACTCACAATGAGCAGTTCTTC.

The sample holds a few counts of this clonotype. The chain combines TRBV6-5 with TRBJ1-2, with 10 nucleotides matching TRBD1. The CDR3 loop spans 16 amino acids. Germline trimming cut 0 bases from V and 7 bases from J; bases unmatched to any gene: 8. Germline V gene sequence: CDR1 MNHEY, CDR2 SVGAGI. As DNA, the CDR3 is TGTGCCAGCAGTTACTCTTGGGGACAGGGGTTAGGTGGCTACACCTTC. This sequence encodes CASSYSWGQGLGGYTF.

The sample holds many counts of this clonotype. V is TRBV4-3 and J is TRBJ2-1, with 9 bases fitting TRBD2. CDR1 and CDR2 from the germline V gene are LGHNA and YSLEER. CDR3 length: 16 amino acids. Unmatched junction bases numbered 4, after V lost 0 bases and J lost 4 bases. CDR3 sequence (DNA): TGCGCCAGCAGCCAAGATTGGCTAGCGGGGTACAATGAGCAGTTCTTC. Amino acids: CASSQDWLAGYNEQFF.

This clonotype occurred a few times. The chain carries TRBV10-3 and TRBJ1-5; D not certain. The CDR3 spans 13 residues. V was shortened by 3 bases and J by 4 bases, with 7 bases between the two germline ends. Germline assignment: CDR1 ENHRY and CDR2 SYGVKD. The CDR3 spells CAISETLNQPQHF. The CDR3 DNA follows: TGTGCCATCAGTGAAACCCTAAATCAGCCCCAGCATTTT.

This clonotype was found a few times. V usage is TRBV7-2 and J usage is TRBJ1-4, with 7 bases matching TRBD1. Germline V CDR1 and CDR2: SGHTA, FQGNSA. Trimming cost V 6 bases and J 6 bases; bases outside gene matches: 10. CDR3 length: 15 amino acids. The CDR3 DNA follows: TGTGCCAGCAGTACCCCCGGGACAGCCTATGAAAAACTGTTTTTT. It yields the protein CASSTPGTAYEKLFF.

Points on this clonotype: This CDR3 fails to terminate in the conserved phenylalanine or tryptophan, so it likely reflects a read error. The chain employs TRBV28 and TRBJ2-7; D may be TRBD2 (6 bases). V was pared by 3 bases and J by 3 bases, with 15 bases between. This CDR3 has 15 amino acids. Looked up from germline, CDR1 is MDHEN and CDR2 is SYDVKM. The CDR3 loop reads CASSLEGWGSYEQYY. The CDR3 DNA is TGTGCCAGCAGTTTGGAGGGATGGGGAAGCTACGAGCAGTACTAC.

The DNA of the CDR3 is TGTGCCAGCAGCCCCGGTACTGAGTGGATATCGTTCGATGAGCAGTTCTTC. Translating gives CASSPGTEWISFDEQFF. The chain links TRBV6-1 to TRBJ2-1; no clear D gene. The CDR3 contains 17 residues. The V end was cut by 6 bases, the J end by 8 bases, with 26 bases between. Germline V gives CDR1 MNHNS, CDR2 SASEGT.

The chain links TRBV12-3 or TRBV12-4 to TRBJ2-3; perhaps D is TRBD1 or TRBD2 (5 bases each). The CDR3 length is 15 residues. V gave up 3 bases and J gave up 2 bases, with 12 bases separating them. The CDR3 loop is CASSLSGADTDTQYF. The CDR3 DNA reads as TGTGCCAGCAGTTTGTCCGGGGCGGACACAGATACGCAGTATTTT.

In this sample, this clonotype turned up a few times. DNA for the CDR3: TGCAGCGTTTCTTTCTCGGGGAGGTCGGATACGCAGTATTTT. This gives the protein CSVSFSGRSDTQYF. The chain joins TRBV29-1 to TRBJ2-3; tentatively, D is TRBD2 (6 bases). The V end was cut by 5 bases, the J end by 6 bases, with 18 bases between. The CDR3 runs to 14 residues. Germline assignment: CDR1 SQVTM and CDR2 ANQGSEA.

The chain carries TRBV5-1 and TRBJ2-2; TRBD2 matches 9 bases. The V segment lost 2 bases and the J segment 8 bases; nucleotides outside the gene matches: 7. There are 15 residues in the CDR3. CDR1 SGHRS and CDR2 YFSETQ come from the germline V gene. The CDR3 DNA reads as TGCGCCAGCAGCTTCGGCGGGGGGGCCGTGGGGGAGCTGTTTTTT. It yields the protein CASSFGGGAVGELFF.

This chain links TRBV4-2 with TRBJ2-1; 11 bases are a match to TRBD2. Germline V CDR1 and CDR2: LGHNA, YNFKEQ. The CDR3 sequence is 18 residues long. Trimming removed 1 base from V and 6 bases from J; junction bases left unmatched: 11. CDR3 residues: CASSQGPPLAGGSNEQFF. CDR3 sequence (DNA): TGTGCCAGCAGCCAAGGCCCTCCCCTAGCGGGGGGTTCCAATGAGCAGTTCTTC.

V and J are TRBV7-9 and TRBJ2-2; TRBD2 agrees at 10 bases. V lost 6 bases and J lost 3; bases outside the gene matches: 4. Germline lookup yields CDR1 SEHNR and CDR2 FQNEAQ (reference sequence). CDR3 length: 15 residues. CDR3 DNA sequence: TGTGCCAGCAGACTCAGCGGGGGGGACACCGGGGAGCTGTTTTTT. Translating it yields CASRLSGGDTGELFF.

This sequence joins TRBV12-3 or TRBV12-4 and TRBJ1-1; TRBD1 matches 7 bases. The CDR3 consists of 14 residues. The ends lost 5 bases at V and 4 bases at J; junction bases unmatched: 7. CDR3 bases: TGTGCCAGCAGTCCGAGGACAGGAACCACTGAAGCTTTCTTT. Translating gives CASSPRTGTTEAFF.

The chain couples TRBV7-9 to TRBJ2-7; TRBD1 matches at 7 bases. Germline trimming cut 0 bases from V and 0 bases from J; bases unmatched to any gene: 8. The CDR3 covers 17 residues. The germline V gene has CDR1 SEHNR and CDR2 FQNEAQ (reference sequence). The CDR3, as DNA: TGTGCCAGCAGCTTAGCGCCCACGACAGGGTCCTCCTACGAGCAGTACTTC. It yields the protein CASSLAPTTGSSYEQYF.

There are many counts of this clonotype. A single base separates this from a much larger clone, so it may be a read error. This rearrangement joins TRBV5-1 to TRBJ2-5; TRBD2 agrees at 8 bases. There are 13 residues in the CDR3. Looked up from germline, CDR1 is SGHRS and CDR2 is YFSETQ. This chain's CDR3 is CASSSGGQETQYF. CDR3 DNA: TGTGCCAGCAGTTCGGGGGGGCAAGAGACCCAGTACTTC.

This rearrangement joins TRBV10-3 to TRBJ2-1; D tentatively fits TRBD1 or TRBD2 (6 bases each). This CDR3 contains 17 residues. V was pared by 0 bases and J by 6 bases, with 18 bases between. Looked up from germline, CDR1 is ENHRY and CDR2 is SYGVKD. The CDR3 nucleotides read TGTGCCATCAGTGAGTCACGGGGGCCTCTCAACTCCAATGAGCAGTTCTTC. Its translation is CAISESRGPLNSNEQFF.

The V and J genes are TRBV2 and TRBJ2-2; a possible D gene is TRBD1 (5 bases). The CDR3 contains 15 residues. Germline lookup yields CDR1 SNHLY and CDR2 FYNNEI. Trimming took 8 bases from V and 2 from J, leaving 15 bases between them. CDR3 DNA: TGTGCCAGCCTACAGGAGCCCCTCAACACCGGGGAGCTGTTTTTT. Translating gives CASLQEPLNTGELFF.

This clonotype was picked up a small number of times. V is TRBV7-3 and J is TRBJ2-1; TRBD2 matches 16 bases. The CDR3 totals 18 residues. The germline CDR1 and CDR2 sequences are SGHTA and FQGTGA. The ends lost 5 bases at V and 4 bases at J; junction bases unmatched: 8. The CDR3 region has the DNA TGTGCCAGCAGCCTTAGGGGACTAGCGGGGGGGATTTACAATGAGCAGTTCTTC. Translation: CASSLRGLAGGIYNEQFF.

The V gene is TRBV7-2, the J gene TRBJ2-5; unclear D gene. The germline V and J ends were trimmed by 2 bases and 4 bases, with 11 bases remaining between them. Per germline, CDR1 SGHTA and CDR2 FQGNSA. This CDR3 comprises 14 residues. CDR3: CASSLIGVRETQYF. The DNA of the CDR3 is TGTGCCAGCAGCTTAATTGGGGTTCGAGAGACCCAGTACTTC.

This chain links TRBV4-1 with TRBJ2-5, with a tentative D call TRBD2 (5 bases). This CDR3 has 15 amino acids. Trimming removed 4 bases at V and 0 bases at J, with 12 bases between. CDR1 MGHRA and CDR2 YSYEKL come from the germline V gene. CDR3 coding DNA: TGCGCCAGCAGCCCCTTGGGAGTAGACCAAGAGACCCAGTACTTC. Protein sequence: CASSPLGVDQETQYF.